This passage covers 8 T cell receptor beta chains from one sample sequenced in a study of blood T cell repertoires in COVID-19. Repertoires were generated with immunoSEQ multiplex PCR, while TCRdb's copy carries only in-frame clones and drops some. This table holds a few hundred thousand clones, approximately 83% found once. The specimen was PBMCs or T cells enriched from blood (not recorded which). These receptors all come from a woman between 40 and 55 years old with acute COVID-19.

The rearrangement links TRBV28 to TRBJ1-1; D might be TRBD1 (5 bases). CDR3 length: 16 amino acids. Trimming removed 3 bases at V and 0 bases at J, with 14 bases between. Germline V gene lookup returns CDR1 MDHEN and CDR2 SYDVKM. The CDR3 nucleotides are TGTGCCAGCAGTTTGCCCCGCCAGGGTATGAACACTGAAGCTTTCTTT. Encoded protein: CASSLPRQGMNTEAFF.

V usage is TRBV28 and J usage is TRBJ2-1, with TRBD2 matching over 8 bases. The germline V gene has CDR1 MDHEN and CDR2 SYDVKM. The CDR3 contains 15 residues. The ends lost 3 bases at V and 6 bases at J; junction bases unmatched: 7. CDR3 bases: TGTGCCAGCAGTTTTGGCGGGAGGCCTCCCAATGAGCAGTTCTTC. Protein sequence: CASSFGGRPPNEQFF.

V is TRBV27 and J is TRBJ2-1; 9 bases map to TRBD1. Germline CDR1 is MNHEY and CDR2 is SMNVEV (reference sequence). The V and J ends lost 7 bases and 4 bases, in that order; junction bases with no gene match: 5. The CDR3 length is 14 residues. Here the CDR3 DNA reads TGTGCCAGCAAGGACAGGGGAACTTACAATGAGCAGTTCTTC. It encodes CASKDRGTYNEQFF.

This clone was counted a single time. The chain is built from TRBV27 and TRBJ1-2; D might be TRBD1 (5 bases). Germline CDR1 reads MNHEY; CDR2 reads SMNVEV (reference sequence). This CDR3 contains 14 residues. Between the trimmed V and J ends, which lost 2 bases and 7 bases, there was a span of 14 bases. The CDR3 nucleotides are TGTGCCAGCAGTTTAAACTTGGGGAGGGGTGGCTACACCTTC. This encodes CASSLNLGRGGYTF.

The V and J genes are TRBV5-1 and TRBJ2-3; the D is unclear. CDR1 is SGHRS, CDR2 YFSETQ, per germline. The CDR3 sequence is 16 residues long. V lost 2 bases, J lost 2 bases, and 15 bases lay in between. The CDR3 DNA follows: TGCGCCAGCAGCTTCCGAGGAACCACAAACACAGATACGCAGTATTTT. Its protein product is CASSFRGTTNTDTQYF.

This chain links TRBV27 with TRBJ1-1; 10 bases match TRBD1. In germline, CDR1 is MNHEY, CDR2 SMNVEV (reference sequence). The V gene end was trimmed by 5 bases and the J gene end by 6 bases; junction bases not matched to a gene: 12. CDR3 length: 16 amino acids. DNA for the CDR3: TGTGCCAGCAGTCCCGGACAGGGGGGGAAGGACGCTGAAGCTTTCTTT. Its protein is CASSPGQGGKDAEAFF.

The V call is TRBV6-5, the J call TRBJ1-2; maybe TRBD1 (5 bases). Trimming cost V 4 bases and J 7 bases, with 7 bases left between them. Germline V gene lookup returns CDR1 MNHEY and CDR2 SVGAGI. This CDR3 region has 11 residues. CDR3 nucleotide sequence: TGTGCCAGCAGTTCAGGGTTTGGCTACACCTTC. This sequence encodes CASSSGFGYTF.

The gene calls are TRBV7-2 and TRBJ2-5, with 7 bases that match TRBD1. Germline values: CDR1 SGHTA, CDR2 FQGNSA. The CDR3 extends over 14 amino acids. With 4 bases clipped from V and 2 bases from J, the junction kept 4 bases outside the gene matches. CDR3 amino acids: CASSWGTVQETQYF. DNA for the CDR3: TGTGCCAGCAGCTGGGGGACAGTACAAGAGACCCAGTACTTC.